This T cell receptor (beta chain) was captured in a study of cytomegalovirus exposure and HLA in healthy donors. The CDR3 consists of 14 residues. The J segment lost 6 bases and the V segment lost 5 bases, leaving 5 bases of the junction unmatched. Germline-derived CDR1 and CDR2 are KGHSH and LQKENI. This PCR relied on a set of 60 Vbeta primers and 13 Jbeta primers. Measured with immunoSEQ multiplex PCR; TCRdb has only the in-frame clones, and not every one. The sample data list 200,000 to 250,000 clones. The genes are TRBV18 and TRBJ1-1; 11 bases fit TRBD1. The sequenced sample consisted of PBMCs. This clonotype was obtained from a girl aged 2 to 10 in good health and CMV-seropositive. The CDR3 sequence: CASSGQGAAPEAFF. The CDR3 DNA follows: TGTGCCAGCTCAGGACAGGGGGCTGCGCCTGAAGCTTTCTTT.